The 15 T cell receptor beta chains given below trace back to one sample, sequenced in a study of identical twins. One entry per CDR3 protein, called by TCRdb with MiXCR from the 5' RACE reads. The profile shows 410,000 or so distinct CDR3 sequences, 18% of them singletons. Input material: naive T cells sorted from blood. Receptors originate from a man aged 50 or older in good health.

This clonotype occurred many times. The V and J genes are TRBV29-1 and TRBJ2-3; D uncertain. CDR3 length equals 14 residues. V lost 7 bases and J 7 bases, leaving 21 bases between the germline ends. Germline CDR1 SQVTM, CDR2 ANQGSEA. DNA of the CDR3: TGCAGCGGCCTGGACGACCGAGCAGGAAATACGCAGTATTTT. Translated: CSGLDDRAGNTQYF.

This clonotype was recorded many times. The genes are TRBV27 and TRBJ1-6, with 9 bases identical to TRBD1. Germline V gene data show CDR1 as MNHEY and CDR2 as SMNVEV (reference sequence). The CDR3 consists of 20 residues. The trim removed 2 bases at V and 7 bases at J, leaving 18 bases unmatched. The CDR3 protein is CASSLRVGTGPLMGNSPLHF. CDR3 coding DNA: TGTGCCAGCAGTTTAAGGGTGGGGACAGGGCCCCTTATGGGGAATTCACCCCTCCACTTT.

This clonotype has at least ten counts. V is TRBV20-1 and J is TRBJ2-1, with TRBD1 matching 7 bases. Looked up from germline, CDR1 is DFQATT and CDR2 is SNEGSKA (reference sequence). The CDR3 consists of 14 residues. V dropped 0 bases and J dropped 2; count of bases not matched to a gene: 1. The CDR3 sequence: CSAREGQTYNEQFF. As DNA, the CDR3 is TGCAGTGCTAGAGAGGGACAGACCTACAATGAGCAGTTCTTC.

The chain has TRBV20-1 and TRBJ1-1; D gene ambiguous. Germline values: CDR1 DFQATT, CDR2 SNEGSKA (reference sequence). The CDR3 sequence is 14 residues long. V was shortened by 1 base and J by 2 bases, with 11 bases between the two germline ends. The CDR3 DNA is TGCAGTGCTAGAGTGTCGGGTATCAACACTGAAGCTTTCTTT. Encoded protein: CSARVSGINTEAFF.

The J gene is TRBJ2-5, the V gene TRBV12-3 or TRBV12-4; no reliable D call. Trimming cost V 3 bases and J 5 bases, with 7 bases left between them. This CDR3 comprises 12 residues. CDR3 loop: CASSFYGETQYF. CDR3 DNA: TGTGCCAGCAGTTTTTACGGGGAGACCCAGTACTTC.

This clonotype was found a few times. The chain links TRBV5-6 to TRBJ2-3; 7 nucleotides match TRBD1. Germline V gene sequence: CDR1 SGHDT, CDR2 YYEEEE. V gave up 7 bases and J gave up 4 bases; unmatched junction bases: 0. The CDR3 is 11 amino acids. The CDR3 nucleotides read TGTGCCAGCGGACAGGCAGATACGCAGTATTTT. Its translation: CASGQADTQYF.

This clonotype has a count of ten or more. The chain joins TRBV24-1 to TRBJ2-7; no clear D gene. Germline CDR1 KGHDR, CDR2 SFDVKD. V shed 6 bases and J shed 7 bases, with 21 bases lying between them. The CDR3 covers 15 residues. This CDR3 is CATSPKAFLPFEQYF. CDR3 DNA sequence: TGTGCCACCAGTCCTAAGGCGTTCCTACCTTTTGAGCAGTACTTC.

CDR3 coding DNA: TGTGCCAGCAGTTACTCCTTTAGCGGGGGGGCAGGGACCCAGTACTTC. This sequence encodes CASSYSFSGGAGTQYF. The chain is built from TRBV6-5 and TRBJ2-5; TRBD2 matches at 11 bases. Germline CDR1 reads MNHEY; CDR2 reads SVGAGI. This CDR3 comprises 16 residues. V shed 0 bases, J shed 7 bases, and the junction held 7 bases outside the gene matches.

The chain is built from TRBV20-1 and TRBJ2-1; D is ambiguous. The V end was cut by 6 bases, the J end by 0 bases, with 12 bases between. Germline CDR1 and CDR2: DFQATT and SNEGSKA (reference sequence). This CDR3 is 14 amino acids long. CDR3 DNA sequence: TGCAGTGCCACAACCCCCGTCTCCTACAATGAGCAGTTCTTC. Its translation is CSATTPVSYNEQFF.

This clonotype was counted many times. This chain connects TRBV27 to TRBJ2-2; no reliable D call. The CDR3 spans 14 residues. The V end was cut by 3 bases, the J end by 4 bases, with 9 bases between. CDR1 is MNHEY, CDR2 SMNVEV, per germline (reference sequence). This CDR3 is CASSFGWGTGELFF. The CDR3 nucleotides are TGTGCCAGCAGTTTCGGCTGGGGCACCGGGGAGCTGTTTTTT.

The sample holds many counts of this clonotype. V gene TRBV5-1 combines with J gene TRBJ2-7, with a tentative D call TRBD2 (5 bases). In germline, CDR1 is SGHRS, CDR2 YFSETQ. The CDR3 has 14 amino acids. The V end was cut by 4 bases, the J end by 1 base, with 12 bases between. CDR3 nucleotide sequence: TGCGCCAGCAGCCCGTTTGAGGGTTCCTACGAGCAGTACTTC. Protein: CASSPFEGSYEQYF. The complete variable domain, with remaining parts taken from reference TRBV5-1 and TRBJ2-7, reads KAGVTQTPRYLIKTRGQQVTLSCSPISGHRSVSWYQQTPGQGLQFLFEYFSETQRNKGNFPGRFSGRQFSNSRSEMNVSTLELGDSALYLCASSPFEGSYEQYFGPGTRLTVT.

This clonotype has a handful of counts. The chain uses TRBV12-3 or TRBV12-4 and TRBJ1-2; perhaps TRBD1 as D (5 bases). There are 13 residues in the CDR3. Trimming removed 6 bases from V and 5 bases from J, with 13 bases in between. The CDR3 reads CASSLAGQYGYTF. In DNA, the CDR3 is TGTGCCAGCAGCCTCGCGGGGCAATATGGCTACACCTTC.

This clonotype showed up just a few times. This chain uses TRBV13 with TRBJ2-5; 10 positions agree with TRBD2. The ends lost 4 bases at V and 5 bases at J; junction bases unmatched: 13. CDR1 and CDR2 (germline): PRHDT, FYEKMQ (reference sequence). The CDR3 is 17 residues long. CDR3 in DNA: TGTGCCAGCAGCTCAAACGTCCCAGCGGGGGGGCGGGAGACCCAGTACTTC. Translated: CASSSNVPAGGRETQYF. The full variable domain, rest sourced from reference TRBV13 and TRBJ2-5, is AAGVIQSPRHLIKEKRETATLKCYPIPRHDTVYWYQQGPGQDPQFLISFYEKMQSDKGSIPDRFSAQQFSDYHSELNMSSLELGDSALYFCASSSNVPAGGRETQYFGPGTRLLVL.

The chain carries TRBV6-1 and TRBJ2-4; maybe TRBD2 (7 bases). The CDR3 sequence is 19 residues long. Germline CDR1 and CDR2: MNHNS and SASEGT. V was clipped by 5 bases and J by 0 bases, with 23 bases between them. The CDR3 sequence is CASSPRVGGLFLAKNIQYF. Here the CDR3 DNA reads TGTGCCAGCAGTCCCCGGGTGGGGGGGCTCTTTTTAGCCAAAAACATTCAGTACTTC.

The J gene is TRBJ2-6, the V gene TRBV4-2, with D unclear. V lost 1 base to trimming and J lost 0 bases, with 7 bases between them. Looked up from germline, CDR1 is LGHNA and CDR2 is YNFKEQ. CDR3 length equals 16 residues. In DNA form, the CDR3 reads TGTGCCAGCAGCCAAGTATCAAGCTCTGGGGCCAACGTCCTGACTTTC. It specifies CASSQVSSSGANVLTF.